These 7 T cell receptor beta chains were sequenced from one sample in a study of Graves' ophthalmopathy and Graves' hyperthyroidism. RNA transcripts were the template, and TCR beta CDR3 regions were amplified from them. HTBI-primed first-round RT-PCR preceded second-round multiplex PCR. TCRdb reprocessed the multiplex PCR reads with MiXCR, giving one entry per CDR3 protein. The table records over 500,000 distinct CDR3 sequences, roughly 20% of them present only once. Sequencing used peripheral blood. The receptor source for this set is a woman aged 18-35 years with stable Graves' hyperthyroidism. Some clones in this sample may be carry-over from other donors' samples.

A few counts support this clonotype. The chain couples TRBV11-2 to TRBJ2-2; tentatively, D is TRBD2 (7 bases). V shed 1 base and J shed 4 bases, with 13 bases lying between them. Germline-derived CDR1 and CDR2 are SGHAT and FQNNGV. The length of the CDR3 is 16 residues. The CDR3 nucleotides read TGTGCCAGCAGCTTAGTAACAGGGAGGGGCACCGGGGAGCTGTTTTTT. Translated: CASSLVTGRGTGELFF.

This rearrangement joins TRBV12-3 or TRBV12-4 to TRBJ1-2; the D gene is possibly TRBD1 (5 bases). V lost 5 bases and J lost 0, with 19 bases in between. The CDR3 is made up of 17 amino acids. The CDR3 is CASSLPLGSGSNYGYTF. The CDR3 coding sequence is TGTGCCAGCAGTCTCCCTCTGGGATCAGGGTCTAACTATGGCTACACCTTC.

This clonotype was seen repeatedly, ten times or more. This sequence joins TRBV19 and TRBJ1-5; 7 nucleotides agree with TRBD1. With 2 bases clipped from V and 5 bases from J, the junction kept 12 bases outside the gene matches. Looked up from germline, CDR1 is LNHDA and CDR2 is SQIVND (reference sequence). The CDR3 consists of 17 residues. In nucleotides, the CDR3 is TGTGCCAGTAGTATATACCATGGACAGGCTGTGGATCAGCCCCAGCATTTT. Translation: CASSIYHGQAVDQPQHF.

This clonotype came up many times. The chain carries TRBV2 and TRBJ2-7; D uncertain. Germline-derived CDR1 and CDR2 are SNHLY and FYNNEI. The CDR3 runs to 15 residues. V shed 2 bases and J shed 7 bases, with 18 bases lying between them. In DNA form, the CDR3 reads TGTGCCAGCAGTGAAAGGGCAGGCGCCGTTTGGGAGCAGTACTTC. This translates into CASSERAGAVWEQYF.

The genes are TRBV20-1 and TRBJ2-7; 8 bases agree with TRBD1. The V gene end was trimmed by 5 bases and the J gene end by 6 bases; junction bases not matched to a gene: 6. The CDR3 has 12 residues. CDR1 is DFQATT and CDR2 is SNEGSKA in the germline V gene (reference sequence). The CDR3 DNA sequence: TGCAGTGCTCCGGGACAGGTAGCCGAGCAGTACTTC. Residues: CSAPGQVAEQYF.

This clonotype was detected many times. The DNA of the CDR3 is TGCGCCAGCAGTAACAGAAAAAGAGAAGCTTTCTTT. The encoded protein is CASSNRKREAFF. The chain joins TRBV10-1 to TRBJ1-1; D unclear. The CDR3 has 12 amino acids. Germline assignment: CDR1 WNHNN and CDR2 SYGVQD (reference sequence). Deletions cut 5 bases from V and 8 bases from J, with 12 bases between.

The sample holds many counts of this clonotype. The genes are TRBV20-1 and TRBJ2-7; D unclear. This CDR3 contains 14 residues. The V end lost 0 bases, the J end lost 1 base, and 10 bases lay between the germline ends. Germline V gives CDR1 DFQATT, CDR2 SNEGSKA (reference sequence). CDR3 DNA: TGCAGTGCTAGAGATCTGCATGGGTCCTACGAGCAGTACTTC. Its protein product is CSARDLHGSYEQYF.